This T cell receptor (beta chain) was sequenced in a study of cytomegalovirus exposure and HLA in healthy donors. Looked up from germline, CDR1 is LGHNA and CDR2 is YSLEER. The CDR3 consists of 16 residues. The trim removed 0 bases at V and 6 bases at J, leaving 4 bases unmatched. General observations from the study: TRBV6-2, TRBV6-3 and some other V segments were unresolvable in 87-base-pair reads. In a later analysis, TCR beta V- and J-gene trimming was associated with a missense DCLRE1C variant. In a later analysis, an Asian-associated ancestry cluster reportedly showed fewer N-insertions than the approximately 620-donor mean.

13 Jbeta primers and 60 Vbeta primers were used for the PCR. Original data processing: The authors later counted approximately 80 million unique TCR beta chains, 8.5 million to 13 million of them shared. Assay: immunoSEQ multiplex PCR; the TCRdb copy retains only in-frame clones and omits some. The DNA was the basis for D and trimming; V, J and clone size are from that table. The sample contains hundreds of thousands of clones, approximately 79% of which appear only once. For this clone: The antigen is unknown.

The sequencing sample was made of PBMCs. The chain links TRBV4-3 to TRBJ2-1; 11 bases align to TRBD2. The receptor was isolated from a man aged 18 to 29 in good health and CMV-seronegative. The CDR3 protein is CASSQDRLAGGNEQFF. For the CDR3, the DNA is TGCGCCAGCAGCCAAGATCGGCTAGCGGGAGGCAATGAGCAGTTCTTC.